These 2 T cell receptor beta chains originate from one sample sequenced in a study of cytomegalovirus exposure and HLA in healthy donors (dated by TCRdb to the late 2010s). Library preparation was by the immunoSEQ multiplex PCR assay. For the multiplex PCR, a mixture combining 60 forward primers for TCR Vbeta segments and 13 reverse primers for TCR Jbeta segments was used. TCRdb's version of the immuneACCESS table is confined to in-frame rearrangements and falls short of the full clone set. An unresolved V gene accounts for under half of the shortfall where checked; the remainder is of unknown origin. Present in this sample are 200,000 or so clones, over 65% of which were seen just once. The top ten constitute approximately 0.092% of the sample. Sequences were obtained from PBMCs. Receptors originate from a boy between 2 and 10 years old in good health and CMV-seronegative.

This clone was observed a single time. V usage is TRBV5-6 and J usage is TRBJ2-2; 14 nucleotides agree with TRBD2. The CDR3 sequence is 16 residues long. Trimming took 4 bases from V and 6 from J; bases not matched to a gene: 5. Germline V gene lookup returns CDR1 SGHDT and CDR2 YYEEEE. As DNA, the CDR3 is TGTGCCAGCAGCCTGACTAGCGGGGGGGCCCCCGGGGAGCTGTTTTTT. Its protein is CASSLTSGGAPGELFF.

The genes are TRBV19 and TRBJ1-2; tentatively, D is TRBD1 (5 bases). Germline V gene lookup returns CDR1 LNHDA and CDR2 SQIVND (reference sequence). The CDR3 consists of 13 residues. V lost 5 bases and J 5 bases, leaving 12 bases between the germline ends. DNA for the CDR3: TGTGCCAGTAGTCCTGGGACTGCATATGGCTACACCTTC. Translated: CASSPGTAYGYTF. Combining the CDR3 with reference TRBV19 and TRBJ1-2 gives the whole variable domain DGGITQSPKYLFRKEGQNVTLSCEQNLNHDAMYWYRQDPGQGLRLIYYSQIVNDFQKGDIAEGYSVSREKKESFPLTVTSAQKNPTAFYLCASSPGTAYGYTFGSGTRLTVV.